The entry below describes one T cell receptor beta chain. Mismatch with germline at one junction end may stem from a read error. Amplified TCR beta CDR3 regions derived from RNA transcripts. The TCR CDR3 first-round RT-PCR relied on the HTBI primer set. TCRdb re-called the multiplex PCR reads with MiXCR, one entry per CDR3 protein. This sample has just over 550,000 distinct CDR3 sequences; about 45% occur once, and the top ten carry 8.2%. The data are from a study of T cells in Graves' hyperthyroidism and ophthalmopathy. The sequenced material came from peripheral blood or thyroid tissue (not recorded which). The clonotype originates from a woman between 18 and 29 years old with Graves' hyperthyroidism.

The CDR3 DNA sequence: TGTGCTAGCAGACCAGGGACTAGCGGGAGGGCCCAAAAGACCCAGTACTTC. It specifies CASRPGTSGRAQKTQYF. V gene TRBV7-6 combines with J gene TRBJ2-5; TRBD2 matches at 16 bases. The CDR3 length is 17 residues. Germline values: CDR1 SGHVS, CDR2 FNYEAQ.